The source of this TCR beta chain is a study of identifying expanded T cells in peripheral blood. A note on this clone: Its antigen is not known.

Study results and limitations: Variance in clone template counts between two-week samples significantly increased with total template count across all healthy donors. Over about two and four weeks, about 15 and 19 clones changed, versus approximately 1.1 between replicates.

Germline V lookup: CDR1 SGHKS, CDR2 YYEKEE (reference sequence). Trimming removed 5 bases at V and 2 bases at J, with 10 bases between. CDR3 size: 13 residues. Clones were sequenced by immunoSEQ multiplex PCR, and TCRdb holds only the in-frame ones, with some missing. The top ten clones hold around 2.8% of a sample with under 90,000 clones, around 91% of them seen once. The specimen was blood. The V call is TRBV5-5, the J call TRBJ1-1, with D perhaps matching TRBD1 (5 bases). The sequence derives from a person aged 18 to 70 in good health. The CDR3 DNA sequence: TGTGCCAGCAGGCGGGACCTAAACACTGAAGCTTTCTTT. This codes for CASRRDLNTEAFF.